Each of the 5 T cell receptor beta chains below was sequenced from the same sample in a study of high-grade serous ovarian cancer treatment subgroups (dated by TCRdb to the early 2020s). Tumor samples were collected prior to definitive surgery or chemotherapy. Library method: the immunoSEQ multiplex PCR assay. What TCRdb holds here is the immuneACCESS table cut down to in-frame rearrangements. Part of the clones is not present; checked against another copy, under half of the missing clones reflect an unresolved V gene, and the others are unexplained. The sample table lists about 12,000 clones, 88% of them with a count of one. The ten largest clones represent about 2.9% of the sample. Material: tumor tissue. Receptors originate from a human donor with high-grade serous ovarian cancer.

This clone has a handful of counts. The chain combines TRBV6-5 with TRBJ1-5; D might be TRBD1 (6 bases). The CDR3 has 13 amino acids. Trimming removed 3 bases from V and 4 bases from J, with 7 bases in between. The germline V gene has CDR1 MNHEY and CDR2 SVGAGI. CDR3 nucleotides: TGTGCCAGCAGTTATGGACAGAATCAGCCCCAGCATTTT. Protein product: CASSYGQNQPQHF.

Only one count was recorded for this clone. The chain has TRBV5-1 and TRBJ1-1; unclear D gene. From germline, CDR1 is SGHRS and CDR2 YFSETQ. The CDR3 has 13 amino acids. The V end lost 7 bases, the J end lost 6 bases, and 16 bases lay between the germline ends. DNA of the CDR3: TGCGCCAGCCAAGGTCCCGCCGGCGCTGAAGCTTTCTTT. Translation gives CASQGPAGAEAFF.

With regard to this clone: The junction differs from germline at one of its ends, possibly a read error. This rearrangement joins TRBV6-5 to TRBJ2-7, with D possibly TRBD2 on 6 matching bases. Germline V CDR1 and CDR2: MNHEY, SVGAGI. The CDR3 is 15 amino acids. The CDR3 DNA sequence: TGTGCCAACAGTTATGGCAAGGCGGGGTCCTACGAGCAGTACTTC. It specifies CANSYGKAGSYEQYF.

The CDR3 DNA follows: TGTGCCAGCAGTGATAACGGCGGGGAGCTGTTTTTT. This translates into CASSDNGGELFF. This chain uses TRBV6-4 with TRBJ2-2; D is uncertain. The V gene lost 3 bases and the J gene lost 7 bases, with 6 bases spanning the gap. Germline V lookup: CDR1 MRHNA, CDR2 SNTAGT. The CDR3 has 12 residues.

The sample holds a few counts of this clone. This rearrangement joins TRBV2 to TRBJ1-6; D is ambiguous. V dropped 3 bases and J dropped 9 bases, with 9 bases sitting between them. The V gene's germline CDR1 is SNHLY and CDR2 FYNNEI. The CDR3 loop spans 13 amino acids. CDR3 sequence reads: CASSDRRLSPLHF. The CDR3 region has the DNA TGTGCCAGCAGTGATAGGAGACTTTCACCCCTCCACTTT.